One sample yielded the 30 T cell receptor beta chains listed below, sequenced in a study of spatial heterogeneity in lung cancer. The time point denotes: sample taken at primary tumor resection. Researchers sequenced whole RNA taken from tumor, nontumor lung or frozen PBMC without sorting. Each CDR3 protein gets one entry after TCRdb re-called the 5' RACE reads with MiXCR. The repertoire has over 10,000 distinct CDR3 sequences, approximately 17% of them found once; the top ten carry less than 65%. Material: PBMCs, obtained at surgery. The source of these receptors is a male donor with early-stage non-small cell lung cancer.

This clonotype was found a few times. The chain recombines TRBV12-3 or TRBV12-4 with TRBJ2-1; D is possibly TRBD1 or TRBD2 (5 bases each). Trimming removed 4 bases at V and 7 bases at J, with 5 bases between. The CDR3 consists of 11 residues. The CDR3 reads CASSWGNEQFF. The CDR3 bases are TGTGCCAGCAGTTGGGGGAATGAGCAGTTCTTC.

This chain uses TRBV12-2 with TRBJ1-5; TRBD1 was called by the table and not checked on the DNA. TRBV12-2 is a documented pseudogene. The CDR3 extends over 22 amino acids. CDR3 sequence reads: CASRLVEAKPGQGYESNQPQHF. The CDR3 DNA follows: TGTGCAAGTCGCTTAGTCGAGGCTAAACCGGGACAGGGCTACGAAAGCAATCAGCCCCAGCATTTT.

A note on this clonotype: Possible read error: a much larger clone is one base away. The chain couples TRBV29-1 to TRBJ2-1, with 10 bases that match TRBD1. Germline CDR1 reads SQVTM; CDR2 reads ANQGSEA. This CDR3 is built from 14 residues. In DNA, the CDR3 is TGCCGCGTTCTCCGGGACAGGGGATTCAATGAGCAGTTCTTC. Amino acid sequence: CRVLRDRGFNEQFF.

The chain couples TRBV6-6 to TRBJ1-3; tentatively, D is TRBD1 (6 bases). The CDR3 loop spans 12 amino acids. V was clipped by 8 bases and J by 7 bases, with 12 bases between them. Germline CDR1 MNHNY, CDR2 SVGAGI (reference sequence). CDR3 bases: TGTGCCAGCCGCCGTCAGGGGAACACCATATATTTT. This translates into CASRRQGNTIYF.

This clonotype has more than one count but fewer than ten. The CDR3 DNA reads as TGTGCCAGCAGACCGGACTGGGACGAGCAGTACTTC. Amino acid sequence: CASRPDWDEQYF. V gene TRBV11-2 combines with J gene TRBJ2-7, with D perhaps matching TRBD2 (5 bases). Germline lookup yields CDR1 SGHAT and CDR2 FQNNGV. Trimming removed 6 bases from V and 5 bases from J, with 11 bases in between. This CDR3 contains 12 residues.

The genes are TRBV12-3 or TRBV12-4 and TRBJ2-2; tentatively, D is TRBD1 (6 bases). The CDR3 consists of 12 residues. With 6 bases removed from V and 7 bases from J, the gap between germline ends came to 9 bases. This CDR3 is CASRRGYGELFF. In DNA form, the CDR3 reads TGTGCCAGCAGAAGGGGGTACGGGGAGCTGTTTTTT.

The rearrangement uses TRBV20-1 and TRBJ1-5; D is unresolved. V was pared by 0 bases and J by 5 bases, with 11 bases between. Germline V gene lookup returns CDR1 DFQATT and CDR2 SNEGSKA (reference sequence). This CDR3 has 14 residues. The CDR3 spells CSARERAGDQPQHF. The CDR3 region has the DNA TGCAGTGCTAGAGAGAGGGCCGGGGATCAGCCCCAGCATTTT.

This clonotype was counted between two and nine times. The CDR3 DNA reads TGCGCCAGCAGCTCCTCCGGGACAGATATCGGAAAACTGTTTTTT. Protein sequence: CASSSSGTDIGKLFF. The chain uses TRBV5-1 and TRBJ1-4; 7 bases fit TRBD1. CDR1 and CDR2 (germline): SGHRS, YFSETQ. Losses at the gene ends were 3 bases for V and 10 bases for J; bases not matched to a gene: 12. The CDR3 is 15 residues long.

The chain carries TRBV7-2 and TRBJ2-3; possibly TRBD2 for D (6 bases). The length of the CDR3 is 16 residues. Germline assignment: CDR1 SGHTA and CDR2 FQGNSA. Trimming cost V 3 bases and J 1 base, with 14 bases left between them. The CDR3 is CASSFLWASGTDTQYF. The DNA of the CDR3 is TGTGCCAGCAGCTTCCTCTGGGCTAGCGGCACAGATACGCAGTATTTT.

This clonotype was recorded a few times. This chain connects TRBV5-1 to TRBJ1-3, with TRBD1 as a possible D gene (6 bases). The V end was cut by 2 bases, the J end by 1 base, with 16 bases between. From germline, CDR1 is SGHRS and CDR2 YFSETQ. The CDR3 extends over 17 amino acids. Here the CDR3 DNA reads TGCGCCAGCAGCTTACATGAGACAGGAAGGTCTGGAAACACCATATATTTT. Amino acid sequence: CASSLHETGRSGNTIYF.

This clonotype was picked up many times. The genes are TRBV11-2 and TRBJ2-2, with TRBD1 matching over 8 bases. Unmatched junction bases numbered 6, after V lost 5 bases and J lost 1 base. Per germline, CDR1 SGHAT and CDR2 FQNNGV. This CDR3 is 16 amino acids long. The CDR3, as DNA: TGTGCCAGCAGCCCCTTTGGACAGGGGAACACCGGGGAGCTGTTTTTT. Translation gives CASSPFGQGNTGELFF.

V is TRBV5-1 and J is TRBJ1-5; tentatively, D is TRBD1 (6 bases). Germline V CDR1 and CDR2: SGHRS, YFSETQ. The CDR3 is 14 residues long. V was trimmed by 1 base and J by 2 bases, leaving 7 bases between them. CDR3 residues: CASSLSGGNQPQHF. The CDR3 nucleotides are TGCGCCAGCAGCTTGTCAGGGGGCAATCAGCCCCAGCATTTT.

The sample holds many counts of this clonotype. V usage is TRBV6-1 and J usage is TRBJ2-7; the D is unclear. This CDR3 comprises 14 residues. The germline V gene encodes CDR1 MNHNS and CDR2 SASEGT. The V and J ends lost 2 bases and 6 bases respectively, with 14 bases between them. The CDR3 DNA is TGTGCCAGCAGTGAACTCAGAAGGGATTTCGAGCAGTACTTC. Its protein is CASSELRRDFEQYF.

The V call is TRBV6-1, the J call TRBJ2-5; TRBD1 aligns across 8 bases. The CDR3 consists of 15 residues. V dropped 6 bases and J dropped 5; count of bases not matched to a gene: 11. Germline CDR1 MNHNS, CDR2 SASEGT. Written as DNA, the CDR3 is TGTGCCAGCAGGAAAATAAAGGACAGGGCGGAGACCCAGTACTTC. It encodes CASRKIKDRAETQYF.

This clonotype showed up many times. The J gene is TRBJ1-1, the V gene TRBV6-5; tentatively, D is TRBD1 (5 bases). The CDR3 consists of 15 residues. With 6 bases removed from V and 0 bases from J, the gap between germline ends came to 14 bases. CDR1 MNHEY and CDR2 SVGAGI come from the germline V gene. CDR3 DNA: TGTGCCAGCAGGAGAACCGGGACGGTGAACACTGAAGCTTTCTTT. Translated, it gives CASRRTGTVNTEAFF.

This clonotype appeared a few times. The J gene is TRBJ2-1, the V gene TRBV11-2; the match to TRBD2 covers 10 bases. CDR3 length equals 17 residues. The V and J ends lost 1 base and 10 bases, in that order; junction bases with no gene match: 13. Germline V CDR1 and CDR2: SGHAT, FQNNGV. The CDR3 here is CASSLGRGSGRKGEQFF. The CDR3 DNA follows: TGTGCCAGCAGCTTAGGTCGGGGTAGCGGGAGGAAGGGGGAGCAGTTCTTC.

V and J are TRBV6-5 and TRBJ2-7; D may be TRBD1 or TRBD2 (5 bases each). The V gene's germline CDR1 is MNHEY and CDR2 SVGAGI. The germline V and J ends were trimmed by 4 bases and 1 base, with 11 bases remaining between them. This CDR3 region has 14 residues. CDR3 coding DNA: TGTGCCAGCAGTTCCCTGGGACGGTCCTACGAGCAGTACTTC. This encodes CASSSLGRSYEQYF.

The CDR3 sequence: CASSQDRKGAPGYTF. CDR3 nucleotide sequence: TGTGCCAGCAGCCAAGATAGAAAGGGGGCCCCTGGCTACACCTTC. The rearrangement links TRBV3-1 to TRBJ1-2; 7 nucleotides align to TRBD1. This CDR3 has 15 residues. The germline gives CDR1 LGHDT, CDR2 YNNKEL (reference sequence). V lost 0 bases to trimming and J lost 7 bases; unmatched junction nucleotides: 8.

CDR3 region: CASKGSGSPFSGANVLTF. The CDR3 DNA reads TGTGCCAGCAAAGGCAGCGGGAGTCCATTCTCTGGGGCCAACGTCCTGACTTTC. V and J are TRBV28 and TRBJ2-6; 8 positions agree with TRBD2. Germline V lookup: CDR1 MDHEN, CDR2 SYDVKM. The CDR3 is 18 residues long. J was trimmed by 0 bases and V by 7 bases; bases with no gene match: 11.

This clonotype was recorded many times. The rearrangement links TRBV18 to TRBJ2-7; a possible D gene is TRBD2 (7 bases). There are 15 residues in the CDR3. V was shortened by 3 bases and J by 2 bases, with 14 bases between the two germline ends. Germline CDR1 KGHSH, CDR2 LQKENI. The CDR3 is CASSPPAGAAYEQYF. The CDR3 nucleotides are TGTGCCAGCTCACCCCCGGCGGGGGCGGCCTACGAGCAGTACTTC.

The V and J genes are TRBV2 and TRBJ2-6; D is tentatively TRBD1 or TRBD2 (5 bases each). The CDR3 has 16 amino acids. The V end was cut by 7 bases, the J end by 0 bases, with 13 bases between. Germline-derived CDR1 and CDR2 are SNHLY and FYNNEI. The CDR3: CASTWDGLSGANVLTF. The CDR3 DNA reads as TGTGCCAGCACTTGGGACGGACTCTCTGGGGCCAACGTCCTGACTTTC.

This clonotype came up a few times. The chain couples TRBV24-1 to TRBJ2-2; D is possibly TRBD1 (6 bases). Trimming shortened V by 0 bases and J by 7 bases, and 14 bases separated the two germline ends. Germline values: CDR1 KGHDR, CDR2 SFDVKD. The CDR3 sequence is 16 residues long. The CDR3 sequence: CATSDLHGQSFGELFF. In DNA form, the CDR3 reads TGTGCCACCAGTGATTTGCACGGACAGTCGTTCGGGGAGCTGTTTTTT.

V usage is TRBV20-1 and J usage is TRBJ2-2; weak D call: TRBD2 (6 bases). Germline V gene sequence: CDR1 DFQATT, CDR2 SNEGSKA (reference sequence). Trimming pared 0 bases from V and 2 bases from J, leaving 13 bases between. The CDR3 is 16 residues long. The CDR3 DNA follows: TGCAGTGCTAGAGAGATCGGGAGACCAAACACCGGGGAGCTGTTTTTT. It translates to CSAREIGRPNTGELFF.

This clonotype was counted at least ten times. The chain couples TRBV11-3 to TRBJ2-1; D is possibly TRBD1 or TRBD2 (5 bases each). CDR1 and CDR2 (germline): SGHNT, YENEEA. Trimming left V 5 bases short and J 0 bases short, with 14 bases between. This CDR3 contains 16 residues. CDR3 nucleotides: TGTGCCAGCAGCCCCGGGGCAGGGAGCTCCTACAATGAGCAGTTCTTC. Translating gives CASSPGAGSSYNEQFF.

This clonotype was detected many times. The CDR3, as DNA: TGCAGTGCTAGAAGTTCGGGGGATAATTCACCCCTCCACTTT. It is translated as CSARSSGDNSPLHF. This chain uses TRBV20-1 with TRBJ1-6; a possible D gene is TRBD1 (5 bases). V was pared by 2 bases and J by 5 bases, with 10 bases between. The CDR3 is 14 residues long. Germline CDR1 reads DFQATT; CDR2 reads SNEGSKA (reference sequence).

This clonotype occurred a few times. The chain is built from TRBV6-1 and TRBJ1-5, with a possible D match to TRBD1 (5 bases). The germline V gene has CDR1 MNHNS and CDR2 SASEGT. This CDR3 has 13 amino acids. V lost 2 bases and J 5 bases, leaving 7 bases between the germline ends. This chain's CDR3 is CASSEMGDQPQHF. As DNA, the CDR3 is TGTGCCAGCAGTGAAATGGGGGATCAGCCCCAGCATTTT.

In this sample, this clonotype turned up a few times. V and J are TRBV5-1 and TRBJ2-3, with 9 positions matching TRBD2. The CDR3 totals 17 residues. Unmatched junction bases numbered 12, after V lost 3 bases and J lost 4 bases. Per the germline V gene, CDR1 is SGHRS and CDR2 is YFSETQ. The CDR3 sequence: CASSWGSGSSIADTQYF. The CDR3 coding sequence is TGCGCCAGCAGCTGGGGTAGCGGGAGTTCAATCGCAGATACGCAGTATTTT.

This clonotype was recorded a few times. CDR3 in amino acids: CSVSTGALYNEQFF. The CDR3 DNA is TGCAGCGTTTCAACAGGGGCCCTCTACAATGAGCAGTTCTTC. This chain joins TRBV29-1 and TRBJ2-1; TRBD1 agrees at 7 bases. Trimming cost V 5 bases and J 3 bases; bases outside gene matches: 7. Germline V gene lookup returns CDR1 SQVTM and CDR2 ANQGSEA. The CDR3 covers 14 residues.

Ten or more counts support this clonotype. One end of the junction varies from germline; a read error may be responsible. This chain uses TRBV10-2 with TRBJ1-3; D is unclear. The germline CDR1 and CDR2 sequences are WSHSY and SAAADI. CDR3 length: 13 amino acids. The CDR3 reads CASSLDSENTIYF. The CDR3 bases are TGCGCCAGCAGCTTGGACTCTGAAAACACCATATATTTT.

The chain carries TRBV20-1 and TRBJ2-1; no definite D call. Looked up from germline, CDR1 is DFQATT and CDR2 is SNEGSKA (reference sequence). The CDR3 is made up of 11 amino acids. The germline V and J ends were trimmed by 7 bases and 9 bases, with 13 bases remaining between them. This chain's CDR3 is CSGGRITEQFF. For the CDR3, the DNA is TGCAGTGGAGGAAGAATTACTGAGCAGTTCTTC.